The 20 T cell receptor beta chains presented below share a single source sample, sequenced in a study of blood T cell repertoires in COVID-19. The data were produced by immunoSEQ multiplex PCR, yet TCRdb's version contains in-frame clones alone and is incomplete. There are about 220,000 clones in the sample; roughly 90% occur only once, and 1.9% lies in the top ten. Sequenced: peripheral blood. The receptors shown here come from a middle-aged man with active or convalescent COVID-19.

The chain recombines TRBV6-5 with TRBJ2-5, with 10 bases lining up with TRBD2. Germline lookup yields CDR1 MNHEY and CDR2 SVGAGI. Losses at the gene ends were 4 bases for V and 5 bases for J; bases not matched to a gene: 7. CDR3 size: 15 residues. CDR3 sequence reads: CASSFTGTSAETQYF. The DNA of the CDR3 is TGTGCCAGCAGTTTCACCGGGACTAGCGCGGAGACCCAGTACTTC.

The V call is TRBV6-4, the J call TRBJ1-3; D uncertain. The CDR3 length is 12 residues. Germline assignment: CDR1 MRHNA and CDR2 SNTAGT. V gave up 6 bases and J gave up 4 bases, with 7 bases separating them. The CDR3, as DNA: TGTGCCAGCAGCCGCCAGGGAAACACCATATATTTT. It is translated as CASSRQGNTIYF.

V usage is TRBV5-4 and J usage is TRBJ2-7, with D perhaps matching TRBD1 (5 bases). The V end lost 10 bases, the J end lost 5 bases, and 19 bases lay between the germline ends. CDR3 length equals 13 residues. Germline CDR1 and CDR2: SGHNT and YYREEE (reference sequence). The CDR3, as DNA: TGTGCCTGGACCACACTGGCAGGGAACGAGCAGTACTTC. Translation gives CAWTTLAGNEQYF. The entire variable domain, with the rest obtained from reference TRBV5-4 and TRBJ2-7, is as follows: ETGVTQSPTHLIKTRGQQVTLRCSSQSGHNTVSWYQQALGQGPQFIFQYYREEENGRGNFPPRFSGLQFPNYSSELNVNALELDDSALYLCAWTTLAGNEQYFGPGTRLTVT.

The V and J genes are TRBV11-1 and TRBJ2-3; tentatively, D is TRBD2 (5 bases). Germline loops: CDR1 SGHAT, CDR2 FQDESV (reference sequence). CDR3 size: 15 residues. The V and J ends lost 2 bases and 0 bases respectively, with 9 bases between them. The CDR3 loop reads CASSLKPGSTDTQYF. The CDR3 DNA reads TGTGCCAGCAGCTTAAAGCCGGGAAGCACAGATACGCAGTATTTT.

The J gene is TRBJ1-2, the V gene TRBV19, with TRBD1 as a possible D gene (5 bases). The germline CDR1 and CDR2 sequences are LNHDA and SQIVND (reference sequence). The CDR3 extends over 13 amino acids. V lost 5 bases, J lost 4 bases, and 11 bases lay in between. Written as DNA, the CDR3 is TGTGCCAGTAGTCAGGGCAGTAGCTATGGCTACACCTTC. Protein product: CASSQGSSYGYTF.

The chain uses TRBV5-3 and TRBJ2-7; TRBD1 aligns across 12 bases. TRBV5-3 is an ORF for which the function is uncertain. This CDR3 contains 14 residues. The trim removed 4 bases at V and 6 bases at J, leaving 5 bases unmatched. CDR3 sequence (DNA): TGTGCCAGAAGCCGGGGACAGGGGGCTTGCGAGCAGTACTTC. Its translation: CARSRGQGACEQYF.

The V and J genes are TRBV3-1 (or the pseudogene TRBV3-2) and TRBJ1-3; D unclear. The germline V and J ends were trimmed by 3 bases and 0 bases, with 6 bases remaining between them. Germline V gene lookup returns CDR1 LGHDT and CDR2 YNNKEL (reference sequence). The CDR3 extends over 14 amino acids. As DNA, the CDR3 is TGTGCCAGCAGCCAGCCAGTCTCTGGAAACACCATATATTTT. Amino acid sequence: CASSQPVSGNTIYF.

The V and J genes are TRBV2 and TRBJ1-1; D is possibly TRBD1 (6 bases). CDR1 and CDR2 (germline): SNHLY, FYNNEI. Trimming shortened V by 2 bases and J by 1 base, and 14 bases separated the two germline ends. This CDR3 comprises 16 residues. The CDR3 loop reads CASSEYRAGPNTEAFF. In nucleotides, the CDR3 is TGTGCCAGCAGTGAATACAGGGCAGGCCCGAACACTGAAGCTTTCTTT.

This chain connects TRBV27 to TRBJ2-6; D uncertain. With 5 bases removed from V and 0 bases from J, the gap between germline ends came to 5 bases. CDR3 length: 14 amino acids. Germline V lookup: CDR1 MNHEY, CDR2 SMNVEV (reference sequence). In DNA form, the CDR3 reads TGTGCCAGCAGTCTACTCTCTGGGGCCAACGTCCTGACTTTC. As protein: CASSLLSGANVLTF.

The chain couples TRBV27 to TRBJ2-7; a weak D match, TRBD1 (6 bases). There are 13 residues in the CDR3. Between the trimmed V and J ends, which lost 5 bases and 4 bases, there was a span of 12 bases. Germline assignment: CDR1 MNHEY and CDR2 SMNVEV (reference sequence). This CDR3 reads CASSLGQLYEQYF. DNA of the CDR3: TGTGCCAGCAGTCTTGGACAGCTTTACGAGCAGTACTTC.

This rearrangement joins TRBV19 to TRBJ1-1, with 10 bases aligning to TRBD1. V was clipped by 8 bases and J by 5 bases; unmatched bases: 11. Germline V CDR1 and CDR2: LNHDA, SQIVND (reference sequence). The CDR3 is made up of 15 amino acids. The CDR3, as DNA: TGTGCCAGTGAAGGCCGGGACAGGGGAAAAACTGAAGCTTTCTTT. Encoded protein: CASEGRDRGKTEAFF.

The V gene is TRBV27, the J gene TRBJ2-4; D uncertain. V was cut by 0 bases and J by 9 bases, with 15 bases left in between. This CDR3 region has 15 residues. The germline V gene has CDR1 MNHEY and CDR2 SMNVEV (reference sequence). As DNA, the CDR3 is TGTGCCAGCAGTTTATCAGGAGATACCCGCGGCATTCAGTACTTC. Translating it yields CASSLSGDTRGIQYF.

The rearrangement uses TRBV27 and TRBJ2-7; 7 nucleotides match TRBD2. Germline loops: CDR1 MNHEY, CDR2 SMNVEV (reference sequence). The CDR3 has 14 amino acids. V gave up 3 bases and J gave up 2 bases; unmatched junction bases: 4. CDR3 DNA sequence: TGTGCCAGCAGTTTCGGGACTACAACCTACGAGCAGTACTTC. This sequence encodes CASSFGTTTYEQYF.

The V call is TRBV19, the J call TRBJ1-5; D may be TRBD1 (6 bases). Looked up from germline, CDR1 is LNHDA and CDR2 is SQIVND (reference sequence). V was trimmed by 5 bases and J by 2 bases, leaving 19 bases between them. This CDR3 has 17 residues. The DNA for the CDR3 is TGTGCCAGTAGTCCAAGGGAGGGGGGCGCGGGCAATCAGCCCCAGCATTTT. The encoded protein is CASSPREGGAGNQPQHF. Drawing the rest from reference TRBV19 and TRBJ1-5, the complete variable domain is DGGITQSPKYLFRKEGQNVTLSCEQNLNHDAMYWYRQDPGQGLRLIYYSQIVNDFQKGDIAEGYSVSREKKESFPLTVTSAQKNPTAFYLCASSPREGGAGNQPQHFGDGTRLSIL.

This clone was counted at least ten times. At the DNA level, this CDR3 is encoded by other sequences in the same sample as well. This rearrangement joins TRBV28 to TRBJ1-2; D is unclear. The CDR3 loop spans 11 amino acids. The germline gives CDR1 MDHEN, CDR2 SYDVKM. Trimming removed 6 bases from V and 1 base from J, with 3 bases in between. CDR3 protein: CASSYNYGYTF. As DNA, the CDR3 is TGTGCCAGCAGCTATAACTATGGCTACACCTTC.

The chain is built from TRBV5-1 and TRBJ1-2; 9 bases fit TRBD1. The V gene's germline CDR1 is SGHRS and CDR2 YFSETQ. Trimming removed 3 bases from V and 5 bases from J; junction bases left unmatched: 5. The CDR3 sequence is 14 residues long. CDR3 sequence: CASSSLTGGYGYTF. For the CDR3, the DNA is TGCGCCAGCAGCTCCCTGACAGGGGGATATGGCTACACCTTC.

In DNA form, the CDR3 reads TGTGCCAGCAAGAGCCTGGGGAGCACCGGGGAGCTGTTTTTT. Amino acids: CASKSLGSTGELFF. The V and J genes are TRBV9 and TRBJ2-2; the D gene is possibly TRBD2 (5 bases). The CDR3 spans 14 residues. CDR1 and CDR2 from the germline V gene are SGDLS and YYNGEE. The V end lost 6 bases, the J end lost 4 bases, and 13 bases lay between the germline ends.

This clone was observed a handful of times. The gene calls are TRBV29-1 and TRBJ2-3; TRBD2 aligns across 11 bases. Unmatched junction bases numbered 2, after V lost 3 bases and J lost 3 bases. CDR1 and CDR2 from the germline V gene are SQVTM and ANQGSEA. The CDR3 runs 14 residues. The CDR3 loop is CSVDRTSGTDTQYF. As DNA, the CDR3 is TGCAGCGTTGATAGGACTAGCGGGACAGATACGCAGTATTTT.

The V gene is TRBV2, the J gene TRBJ1-4, with D unresolved. This CDR3 spans 15 amino acids. V lost 1 base, J lost 8 bases, and 14 bases lay in between. Germline CDR1 reads SNHLY; CDR2 reads FYNNEI. The DNA for the CDR3 is TGTGCCAGCAGTGAAGGGGCACCTCGAGGGGAAAAACTGTTTTTT. It is translated as CASSEGAPRGEKLFF.

This clone has just a few counts. This sequence joins TRBV11-2 and TRBJ2-3, with 14 bases aligning to TRBD2. Per the germline V gene, CDR1 is SGHAT and CDR2 is FQNNGV. This CDR3 region has 19 residues. With 1 base clipped from V and 0 bases from J, the junction kept 6 bases outside the gene matches. The chain's CDR3 is CASSLVVGLAGGSTDTQYF. CDR3 nucleotide sequence: TGTGCCAGCAGCTTAGTAGTTGGACTAGCGGGAGGAAGCACAGATACGCAGTATTTT. Complete variable domain (other parts from reference TRBV11-2 and TRBJ2-3): EAGVAQSPRYKIIEKRQSVAFWCNPISGHATLYWYQQILGQGPKLLIQFQNNGVVDDSQLPKDRFSAERLKGVDSTLKIQPAKLEDSAVYLCASSLVVGLAGGSTDTQYFGPGTRLTVL.